These 13 T cell receptor beta chains share one sample of origin, sequenced in a study of cytotoxic CD8 clonotypes in ibrutinib-treated CLL. Here immunoSEQ multiplex PCR was the method, and the copy in TCRdb shows in-frame clones only, minus some. The sample lists 97,000 or so clones; approximately 80% were seen once. The source material was PBMCs, sampled after 12 months of ibrutinib treatment. The origin of the receptors is a human donor with chronic lymphocytic leukemia.

V usage is TRBV7-9 and J usage is TRBJ2-5; 9 positions agree with TRBD1. V lost 2 bases, J lost 5 bases, and 12 bases stayed unmatched. The germline V gene has CDR1 SEHNR and CDR2 FQNEAQ (reference sequence). The CDR3 runs 17 residues. The CDR3 nucleotides read TGTGCCAGCAGCTTACCGCCGGGACAGGGTATTGGCGAGACCCAGTACTTC. Its protein is CASSLPPGQGIGETQYF.

The chain combines TRBV28 with TRBJ2-7, with D perhaps matching TRBD1 (6 bases). V was pared by 6 bases and J by 4 bases, with 16 bases between. The germline CDR1 and CDR2 sequences are MDHEN and SYDVKM. The CDR3 consists of 14 residues. CDR3 residues: CASSTSRQVYEQYF. The CDR3 nucleotides are TGTGCCAGCAGCACCTCCAGACAGGTTTACGAGCAGTACTTC.

The chain carries TRBV11-1 and TRBJ1-1; D call uncertain. The CDR3 contains 13 residues. CDR1 is SGHAT and CDR2 is FQDESV in the germline V gene (reference sequence). The V gene lost 2 bases and the J gene lost 6 bases, with 10 bases spanning the gap. This CDR3 is CASSLIRASEAFF. As DNA, the CDR3 is TGTGCCAGCAGCTTAATTAGGGCGTCTGAAGCTTTCTTT.

The V gene is TRBV5-1, the J gene TRBJ1-1; D unresolved. With 5 bases removed from V and 3 bases from J, the gap between germline ends came to 14 bases. The V gene's germline CDR1 is SGHRS and CDR2 YFSETQ. The CDR3 sequence is 14 residues long. The CDR3 coding sequence is TGCGCCAGCAGATCTCAGGAAGGGCACACTGAAGCTTTCTTT. This gives the protein CASRSQEGHTEAFF.

The V and J genes are TRBV5-1 and TRBJ2-5; D is unresolved. V shed 2 bases and J shed 2 bases, with 7 bases lying between them. CDR3 length: 13 residues. The germline V gene has CDR1 SGHRS and CDR2 YFSETQ. Here the CDR3 reads CASSLNGQETQYF. CDR3 in DNA: TGCGCCAGCAGCTTAAATGGACAAGAGACCCAGTACTTC.

The rearrangement links TRBV28 to TRBJ2-7, with D unclear. This CDR3 region has 14 residues. The germline V gene encodes CDR1 MDHEN and CDR2 SYDVKM. Trimming left V 8 bases short and J 0 bases short, with 14 bases between. CDR3 DNA: TGTGCCAGCTGTAGGACGGCGGACTCCTACGAGCAGTACTTC. It translates to CASCRTADSYEQYF.

The gene calls are TRBV6-5 and TRBJ1-2; D is ambiguous. CDR3 length equals 15 residues. With 5 bases removed from V and 4 bases from J, the gap between germline ends came to 17 bases. CDR1 is MNHEY and CDR2 is SVGAGI in the germline V gene. In nucleotides, the CDR3 is TGTGCCAGCAGTCCCTCTGTGTTAGGGCGCTATGGCTACACCTTC. Amino acids: CASSPSVLGRYGYTF.

CDR3 protein: CASSPPRPRRGGAETQYF. The CDR3 DNA is TGTGCCAGCAGTCCTCCGAGGCCCCGGAGGGGCGGGGCGGAGACCCAGTACTTC. V gene TRBV6-4 combines with J gene TRBJ2-5, with TRBD2 as a possible D gene (6 bases). V lost 5 bases and J lost 5, with 27 bases in between. The CDR3 is 18 residues long. Germline loops: CDR1 MRHNA, CDR2 SNTAGT.

Concerning this clone: The same CDR3 arises from other DNA sequences in this sample as well. The rearrangement joins TRBV5-1 to TRBJ2-2, with 7 nucleotides matching TRBD2. Germline CDR1 reads SGHRS; CDR2 reads YFSETQ. Trimming removed 0 bases from V and 5 bases from J; junction bases left unmatched: 4. The CDR3 runs 15 residues. CDR3 sequence (DNA): TGCGCCAGCAGCTTGGGACTAGCTCGAACCGGGGAGCTGTTTTTT. It codes for CASSLGLARTGELFF.

The CDR3 here is CASSQAWTGTDSNTEAFF. CDR3 DNA sequence: TGTGCCAGCTCTCAAGCTTGGACAGGGACTGACTCGAACACTGAAGCTTTCTTT. This chain links TRBV18 with TRBJ1-1; 8 positions agree with TRBD1. Germline lookup yields CDR1 KGHSH and CDR2 LQKENI. The CDR3 covers 18 residues. V gave up 6 bases and J gave up 1 base; unmatched junction bases: 16.

The chain carries TRBV18 and TRBJ2-7, with 7 nucleotides matching TRBD1. Germline V lookup: CDR1 KGHSH, CDR2 LQKENI. CDR3 length equals 13 residues. V shed 6 bases and J 6 bases; nucleotides not matched to a gene: 8. The CDR3 DNA sequence: TGTGCCAGCTCCCCCGGACAGGAGGTCGAGCAGTACTTC. Translated, it gives CASSPGQEVEQYF.

The chain joins TRBV2 to TRBJ1-4; D is unresolved. Per germline, CDR1 SNHLY and CDR2 FYNNEI. V was clipped by 4 bases and J by 7 bases, with 13 bases between them. The CDR3 has 14 amino acids. CDR3 coding DNA: TGTGCCAGCAGTGGACGTATGCGGCGTGAAAAACTGTTTTTT. This sequence encodes CASSGRMRREKLFF. Supplemented by reference TRBV2 and TRBJ1-4, the full variable domain reads EPEVTQTPSHQVTQMGQEVILRCVPISNHLYFYWYRQILGQKVEFLVSFYNNEISEKSEIFDDQFSVERPDGSNFTLKIRSTKLEDSAMYFCASSGRMRREKLFFGSGTQLSVL.

The V and J genes are TRBV7-3 and TRBJ1-2; 8 nucleotides align to TRBD1. V shed 4 bases and J 6 bases; nucleotides not matched to a gene: 4. This CDR3 has 13 amino acids. Germline assignment: CDR1 SGHTA and CDR2 FQGTGA. CDR3: CASSSTGAHGYTF. CDR3 DNA: TGTGCCAGCAGCTCGACAGGGGCCCATGGCTACACCTTC.